These 29 T cell receptor beta chains share one sample of origin, sequenced in a study of PD-L1 blockade in urothelial cancer. Sequencing used immunoSEQ multiplex PCR; TCRdb keeps in-frame clones, though not all of them. The table includes more than 30,000 clones, over 80% detected once. The material was PBMCs, obtained around atezolizumab (anti-PD-L1) treatment. These receptors were collected from a man aged 45-60 years with urothelial cancer.

This clone was seen only once. V is TRBV5-5 and J is TRBJ2-3, with 10 bases identical to TRBD2. The CDR3 totals 17 residues. The V segment lost 0 bases and the J segment 5 bases; nucleotides outside the gene matches: 9. Germline V CDR1 and CDR2: SGHKS, YYEKEE (reference sequence). CDR3 bases: TGTGCCAGCAGCTTGGCCGGGCTAGCGGGAGTAGGAGATACGCAGTATTTT. Protein: CASSLAGLAGVGDTQYF.

The sample holds one count of this clone. The V call is TRBV5-4, the J call TRBJ1-5; no reliable D call. The ends were cut back, 4 bases at V and 0 bases at J, with 23 bases in the middle. From germline, CDR1 is SGHNT and CDR2 YYREEE (reference sequence). The CDR3 extends over 19 amino acids. CDR3 nucleotide sequence: TGTGCCAGCAGCCCCATAGGTGGGGAGCAACCTTATAGCAATCAGCCCCAGCATTTT. Translated: CASSPIGGEQPYSNQPQHF.

This clone was detected only a few times. V usage is TRBV27 and J usage is TRBJ2-7; 8 nucleotides line up with TRBD1. Germline V gene data show CDR1 as MNHEY and CDR2 as SMNVEV (reference sequence). Losses at the gene ends were 4 bases for V and 0 bases for J; bases not matched to a gene: 8. There are 16 residues in the CDR3. CDR3 in DNA: TGTGCCAGCAGTTGGATTTCCGGGACAGGCTCCTACGAGCAGTACTTC. It translates to CASSWISGTGSYEQYF.

J is TRBJ1-2 and V is TRBV6-1, with D perhaps matching TRBD1 (5 bases). CDR1 and CDR2 from the germline V gene are MNHNS and SASEGT. Deletions cut 1 base from V and 4 bases from J, with 10 bases between. There are 14 residues in the CDR3. The DNA of the CDR3 is TGTGCCAGCAGTGAAGTCTGGGGCCCCTATGGCTACACCTTC. Its translation: CASSEVWGPYGYTF.

The chain links TRBV28 to TRBJ2-3; 7 bases are shared with TRBD2. This CDR3 region has 17 residues. V trimming: 3 bases; J trimming: 6 bases; junction bases outside the gene matches: 15. From germline, CDR1 is MDHEN and CDR2 SYDVKM. The CDR3 here is CASSLPLRAGAGDTQYF. In DNA, the CDR3 is TGTGCCAGCAGTTTGCCCCTGCGGGCGGGAGCAGGTGATACGCAGTATTTT.

The chain joins TRBV18 to TRBJ1-1, with unresolved D. CDR1 KGHSH and CDR2 LQKENI come from the germline V gene. Trimming cost V 3 bases and J 5 bases, with 7 bases left between them. CDR3 length equals 12 residues. In nucleotides, the CDR3 is TGTGCCAGCTCACCGTCCGTTACTGAAGCTTTCTTT. It is translated as CASSPSVTEAFF.

The V call is TRBV10-2, the J call TRBJ2-5, with 10 bases matching TRBD1. This CDR3 contains 19 residues. J lost 4 bases, V lost 2 bases, and 16 bases had no gene match. CDR1 is WSHSY and CDR2 is SAAADI in the germline V gene. The CDR3 DNA sequence: TGCGCCAGCAGTGAGGCCTCCGGGGGGACAGGGGTTCGTCGAGAGACCCAGTACTTC. It codes for CASSEASGGTGVRRETQYF.

The chain is built from TRBV7-2 and TRBJ2-1; 7 nucleotides match TRBD2. Trimming at V came to 1 base and at J to 3 bases, leaving 15 bases not matched to a gene. CDR3 length: 19 amino acids. Per the germline V gene, CDR1 is SGHTA and CDR2 is FQGNSA. CDR3 amino acids: CASSLGGGRAEVNYNEQFF. CDR3 nucleotides: TGTGCCAGCAGCTTAGGGGGTGGGAGGGCGGAGGTAAACTACAATGAGCAGTTCTTC.

In regard to this clone: Compared with germline, one end of the junction differs, possibly owing to a read error. The rearrangement uses TRBV5-6 and TRBJ2-1, with a weak D call TRBD1 (5 bases). The germline gives CDR1 SGHDT, CDR2 YYEEEE. The CDR3 totals 13 residues. Written as DNA, the CDR3 is TGTGCCAGCACCTTGGTGGGTAGTAGGGGCGAGTTCTTC. Protein sequence: CASTLVGSRGEFF.

The DNA for the CDR3 is TGTGCCAGCAGTTACTCGTCATTTGATAATTCACCCCTCCACTTT. Translated, it gives CASSYSSFDNSPLHF. This chain connects TRBV6-5 to TRBJ1-6; D is unresolved. The germline CDR1 and CDR2 sequences are MNHEY and SVGAGI. Trimming removed 0 bases at V and 5 bases at J, with 8 bases between. This CDR3 contains 15 residues.

This clone was recorded only once. As DNA, the CDR3 is TGTGCCAGCAGCTTCGACGGCGCCGGGTACGAGCAGTACTTC. Translation gives CASSFDGAGYEQYF. The chain is built from TRBV7-2 and TRBJ2-7; D gene ambiguous. This CDR3 has 14 residues. CDR1 is SGHTA and CDR2 is FQGNSA in the germline V gene. Trimming removed 3 bases from V and 4 bases from J, with 13 bases in between.

In this sample, this clone turned up a few times. This sequence joins TRBV4-3 and TRBJ1-3; D ambiguous. CDR1 LGHNA and CDR2 YSLEER come from the germline V gene. V was trimmed by 4 bases and J by 0 bases, leaving 10 bases between them. The CDR3 covers 15 residues. The CDR3: CASSRDTSSGNTIYF. For the CDR3, the DNA is TGCGCCAGCAGCCGAGACACTTCCTCTGGAAACACCATATATTTT.

The gene calls are TRBV7-2 and TRBJ1-1, with unresolved D. Germline V lookup: CDR1 SGHTA, CDR2 FQGNSA. Trimming left V 0 bases short and J 0 bases short, with 8 bases between. The CDR3 runs to 15 residues. CDR3 sequence (DNA): TGTGCCAGCAGCTTAGCCACAGTTATGAACACTGAAGCTTTCTTT. Protein product: CASSLATVMNTEAFF. The full variable domain, its missing parts supplied by reference TRBV7-2 and TRBJ1-1, is GAGVSQSPSNKVTEKGKDVELRCDPISGHTALYWYRQSLGQGLEFLIYFQGNSAPDKSGLPSDRFSAERTGGSVSTLTIQRTQQEDSAVYLCASSLATVMNTEAFFGQGTRLTVV.

The gene calls are TRBV11-2 and TRBJ1-1; 9 nucleotides line up with TRBD1. CDR3 length: 16 residues. V dropped 1 base and J dropped 5; count of bases not matched to a gene: 8. Germline V gene data show CDR1 as SGHAT and CDR2 as FQNNGV. The CDR3 DNA sequence: TGTGCCAGCAGCTTAGTAGAGACAGGGGGTTTGACTGAAGCTTTCTTT. It translates to CASSLVETGGLTEAFF.

This sequence joins TRBV9 and TRBJ2-3, with D tentatively TRBD2 (6 bases). V gave up 0 bases and J gave up 3 bases, with 11 bases separating them. Germline V gene data show CDR1 as SGDLS and CDR2 as YYNGEE. This CDR3 comprises 15 residues. The CDR3, as DNA: TGTGCCAGCAGCGTAGACGGGGGAGCTACAGATACGCAGTATTTT. It is translated as CASSVDGGATDTQYF.

This chain links TRBV6-1 with TRBJ2-3, with a tentative D call TRBD1 (5 bases). The CDR3 spans 13 residues. CDR1 is MNHNS and CDR2 is SASEGT in the germline V gene. The germline V and J ends were trimmed by 6 bases and 1 base, with 8 bases remaining between them. Here the CDR3 reads CASRGHRTDTQYF. In DNA, the CDR3 is TGTGCCAGCAGGGGGCACCGCACAGATACGCAGTATTTT.

The V and J genes are TRBV10-2 and TRBJ2-5; 7 bases line up with TRBD1. The V and J ends lost 7 bases and 5 bases, in that order; junction bases with no gene match: 10. Looked up from germline, CDR1 is WSHSY and CDR2 is SAAADI. The CDR3 has 14 residues. The CDR3 loop reads CASNRGRVTETQYF. The CDR3 bases are TGCGCCAGCAACAGGGGACGGGTTACGGAGACCCAGTACTTC.

The gene calls are TRBV10-3 and TRBJ1-2; D not resolved. Germline V gene sequence: CDR1 ENHRY, CDR2 SYGVKD. CDR3 length equals 12 residues. V lost 6 bases to trimming and J lost 5 bases, with 10 bases between them. CDR3 region: CAISTGRYGYTF. The CDR3 nucleotides read TGTGCCATCAGCACTGGGAGGTATGGCTACACCTTC.

The rearrangement joins TRBV2 to TRBJ2-1; 7 nucleotides match TRBD2. The CDR3 length is 15 residues. The germline gives CDR1 SNHLY, CDR2 FYNNEI. The J segment lost 2 bases and the V segment lost 7 bases, leaving 8 bases of the junction unmatched. CDR3 region: CASKGAGTTYNEQFF. CDR3 coding DNA: TGTGCCAGCAAGGGAGCCGGGACTACCTACAATGAGCAGTTCTTC.

This sequence joins TRBV28 and TRBJ2-1; possible D gene TRBD1, 6 bases. Trimming took 7 bases from V and 11 from J, leaving 12 bases between them. The CDR3 loop spans 11 amino acids. Per the germline V gene, CDR1 is MDHEN and CDR2 is SYDVKM. The CDR3 DNA follows: TGTGCCAGCACAATCGGGACAAAGCAGTTCTTC. It codes for CASTIGTKQFF.

The V call is TRBV7-2, the J call TRBJ2-7; D gene unclear. The V gene lost 5 bases and the J gene lost 10 bases, with 12 bases spanning the gap. This CDR3 has 11 amino acids. Germline lookup yields CDR1 SGHTA and CDR2 FQGNSA. CDR3 amino acids: CASSPEVKQYF. In DNA form, the CDR3 reads TGTGCCAGCAGCCCAGAGGTGAAACAGTACTTC.

The chain combines TRBV5-4 with TRBJ2-3; 14 positions match TRBD2. CDR3 length: 18 residues. The germline V gene encodes CDR1 SGHNT and CDR2 YYREEE (reference sequence). V lost 0 bases and J lost 5; bases outside the gene matches: 8. The CDR3 loop reads CASSLGLAGGPGGDTQYF. CDR3 in DNA: TGTGCCAGCAGCTTGGGACTAGCGGGGGGGCCTGGAGGAGATACGCAGTATTTT.

The chain links TRBV15 to TRBJ2-7; TRBD2 aligns across 9 bases. From germline, CDR1 is LNHNV and CDR2 YYDKDF (reference sequence). The CDR3 contains 16 residues. The ends lost 0 bases at V and 4 bases at J; junction bases unmatched: 7. The DNA of the CDR3 is TGTGCCACCAGCAGAGATCTCGGCGGGGGGGCTTACGAGCAGTACTTC. Translated: CATSRDLGGGAYEQYF.

The chain employs TRBV18 and TRBJ2-7; TRBD2 agrees at 10 bases. Trimming took 5 bases from V and 10 from J; bases not matched to a gene: 14. This CDR3 region has 15 residues. Per the germline V gene, CDR1 is KGHSH and CDR2 is LQKENI. The DNA for the CDR3 is TGTGCCAGCTCATTCCAAGCCCTAGCGGGAGATGGTCAGTACTTC. This sequence encodes CASSFQALAGDGQYF.

This chain links TRBV19 with TRBJ2-7; 7 bases fit TRBD1. V gave up 4 bases and J gave up 0 bases; unmatched junction bases: 6. Germline CDR1 LNHDA, CDR2 SQIVND (reference sequence). The CDR3 loop spans 15 amino acids. This CDR3 reads CASSRQGGGSYEQYF. The CDR3 DNA is TGTGCCAGTAGTAGACAGGGTGGGGGCTCCTACGAGCAGTACTTC.

The rearrangement joins TRBV20-1 to TRBJ2-5, with D tentatively TRBD2 (5 bases). The germline CDR1 and CDR2 sequences are DFQATT and SNEGSKA (reference sequence). Trimming left V 5 bases short and J 4 bases short, with 8 bases between. The CDR3 totals 11 residues. In DNA form, the CDR3 reads TGCAGTGCTCTACGGGGAGAGACCCAGTACTTC. Translation gives CSALRGETQYF.

The chain combines TRBV19 with TRBJ2-2; TRBD1 might be the D (5 bases). The germline CDR1 and CDR2 sequences are LNHDA and SQIVND (reference sequence). The CDR3 sequence is 14 residues long. V dropped 5 bases and J dropped 1 base, with 8 bases sitting between them. This CDR3 reads CASSSTGNTGELFF. CDR3 nucleotide sequence: TGTGCCAGTAGTTCCACAGGGAACACCGGGGAGCTGTTTTTT.

This clone was seen just once. The chain employs TRBV28 and TRBJ2-3; 14 bases are a match to TRBD2. V gave up 6 bases and J gave up 4 bases; unmatched junction bases: 9. Germline loops: CDR1 MDHEN, CDR2 SYDVKM. The CDR3 covers 17 residues. CDR3 in DNA: TGTGCCAGCAGACATGATCCGGGACTAGCGGGAGCAGATACGCAGTATTTT. It codes for CASRHDPGLAGADTQYF.

The chain recombines TRBV7-9 with TRBJ2-3; the match to TRBD2 covers 9 bases. CDR1 and CDR2 from the germline V gene are SEHNR and FQNEAQ (reference sequence). After removal of 6 bases from V and 5 bases from J, the junction contained 12 bases not matched to a gene. This CDR3 comprises 16 residues. Here the CDR3 DNA reads TGTGCCAGCAGAGATAGCGGGGGCCTCCGGGGAGATACGCAGTATTTT. The encoded protein is CASRDSGGLRGDTQYF.